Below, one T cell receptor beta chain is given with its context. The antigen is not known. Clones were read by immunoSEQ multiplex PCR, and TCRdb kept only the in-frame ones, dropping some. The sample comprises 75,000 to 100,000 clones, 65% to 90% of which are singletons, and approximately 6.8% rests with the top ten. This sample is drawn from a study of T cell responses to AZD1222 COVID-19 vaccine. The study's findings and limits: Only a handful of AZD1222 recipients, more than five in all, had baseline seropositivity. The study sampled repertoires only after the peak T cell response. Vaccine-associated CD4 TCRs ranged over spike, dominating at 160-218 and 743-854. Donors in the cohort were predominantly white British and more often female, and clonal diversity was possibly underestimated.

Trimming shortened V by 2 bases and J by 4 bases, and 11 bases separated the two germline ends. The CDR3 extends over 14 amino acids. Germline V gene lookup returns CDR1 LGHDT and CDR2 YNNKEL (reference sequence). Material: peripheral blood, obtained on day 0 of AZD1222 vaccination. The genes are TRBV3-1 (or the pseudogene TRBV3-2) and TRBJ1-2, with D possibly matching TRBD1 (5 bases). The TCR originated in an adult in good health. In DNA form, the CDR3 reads TGTGCCAGCAGCCAATTGGCCAGGGCCTATGGCTACACCTTC. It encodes CASSQLARAYGYTF.